The 16 T cell receptor beta chains listed next were all sequenced from one sample in a study of blood T cell repertoires in COVID-19. Clones were read by immunoSEQ multiplex PCR, and TCRdb kept only the in-frame ones, dropping some. The table has 250,000 to 350,000 clones, about 85% seen once. Input material: peripheral blood. These receptors came from a human donor with COVID-19, enrolled during active disease. The donor label of this sample is uncertain.

As concerns this clone: Other DNA sequences in the same sample also yield this CDR3. CDR3 sequence reads: CASSSTGDTEAFF. CDR3 in DNA: TGTGCCAGTAGTTCCACAGGGGACACTGAAGCTTTCTTT. The chain combines TRBV19 with TRBJ1-1; 7 nucleotides line up with TRBD1. CDR1 is LNHDA and CDR2 is SQIVND in the germline V gene (reference sequence). The CDR3 is 13 amino acids. Losses at the gene ends were 5 bases for V and 3 bases for J; bases not matched to a gene: 3.

The chain joins TRBV18 to TRBJ2-1; 8 positions match TRBD2. Germline trimming cut 5 bases from V and 0 bases from J; bases unmatched to any gene: 0. The CDR3 has 14 residues. The germline CDR1 and CDR2 sequences are KGHSH and LQKENI. The CDR3 bases are TGTGCCAGCTCAGGGACTAGCTCCTACAATGAGCAGTTCTTC. Its translation is CASSGTSSYNEQFF.

This chain links TRBV4-3 with TRBJ1-3; D gene ambiguous. V lost 0 bases to trimming and J lost 4 bases, with 7 bases between them. The CDR3 extends over 14 amino acids. Germline loops: CDR1 LGHNA, CDR2 YSLEER. As DNA, the CDR3 is TGCGCCAGCAGCCAAGATTCCGGGGGAAACACCATATATTTT. It specifies CASSQDSGGNTIYF.

The chain links TRBV5-1 to TRBJ2-3; tentative D call: TRBD2 (7 bases). Germline CDR1 and CDR2: SGHRS and YFSETQ. V lost 1 base and J 6 bases, leaving 12 bases between the germline ends. The CDR3 consists of 14 residues. CDR3 sequence reads: CASSLRGGLDTQYF. As DNA, the CDR3 is TGCGCCAGCAGCTTGAGGGGGGGATTGGATACGCAGTATTTT.

The J gene is TRBJ2-5, the V gene TRBV19; D might be TRBD2 (7 bases). CDR3 length: 16 amino acids. Trimming removed 5 bases at V and 4 bases at J, with 20 bases between. Germline CDR1 is LNHDA and CDR2 is SQIVND (reference sequence). The chain's CDR3 is CASSLEGGTIGETQYF. CDR3 coding DNA: TGTGCCAGTAGTCTGGAGGGGGGGACAATCGGAGAGACCCAGTACTTC. The variable domain in full, with the rest retrieved from reference TRBV19 and TRBJ2-5, is DGGITQSPKYLFRKEGQNVTLSCEQNLNHDAMYWYRQDPGQGLRLIYYSQIVNDFQKGDIAEGYSVSREKKESFPLTVTSAQKNPTAFYLCASSLEGGTIGETQYFGPGTRLLVL.

This clone was detected once. The chain joins TRBV7-2 to TRBJ2-5; 7 nucleotides match TRBD2. Trimming removed 1 base from V and 5 bases from J; junction bases left unmatched: 7. Germline V gives CDR1 SGHTA, CDR2 FQGNSA. The length of the CDR3 is 15 residues. The CDR3, as DNA: TGTGCCAGCAGCTTAGGAGGCGGGAGTGGTGAGACCCAGTACTTC. It is translated as CASSLGGGSGETQYF. Full variable domain (remainder filled in from reference TRBV7-2 and TRBJ2-5): GAGVSQSPSNKVTEKGKDVELRCDPISGHTALYWYRQSLGQGLEFLIYFQGNSAPDKSGLPSDRFSAERTGGSVSTLTIQRTQQEDSAVYLCASSLGGGSGETQYFGPGTRLLVL.

V gene TRBV9 combines with J gene TRBJ2-6; 10 positions match TRBD1. The CDR3 consists of 17 residues. Germline V gives CDR1 SGDLS, CDR2 YYNGEE. The V segment lost 1 base and the J segment 0 bases; nucleotides outside the gene matches: 1. The CDR3 nucleotides read TGTGCCAGCAGCGTACGGACAGGGGGCTCTGGGGCCAACGTCCTGACTTTC. Translating it yields CASSVRTGGSGANVLTF.

The rearrangement joins TRBV20-1 to TRBJ2-1; D might be TRBD1 (5 bases). The V gene lost 3 bases and the J gene lost 8 bases, with 8 bases spanning the gap. Per germline, CDR1 DFQATT and CDR2 SNEGSKA (reference sequence). The CDR3 extends over 11 amino acids. The CDR3 DNA sequence: TGCAGTGCTAGTCGACAGTATGAGCAGTTCTTC. Translation gives CSASRQYEQFF.

This clone was counted only a few times. This chain connects TRBV5-6 to TRBJ2-1; 7 nucleotides agree with TRBD2. Germline CDR1 reads SGHDT; CDR2 reads YYEEEE. The CDR3 runs to 15 residues. The J segment lost 3 bases and the V segment lost 4 bases, leaving 7 bases of the junction unmatched. The CDR3 DNA reads as TGTGCCAGCAGCAGTTCTAGCGGAATCTACAATGAGCAGTTCTTC. It codes for CASSSSSGIYNEQFF.

The genes are TRBV2 and TRBJ1-6; D is perhaps TRBD1 (6 bases). V gave up 5 bases and J gave up 5 bases, with 13 bases separating them. Germline loops: CDR1 SNHLY, CDR2 FYNNEI. This CDR3 contains 15 residues. CDR3: CASSPDRIDNSPLHF. The CDR3 DNA reads TGTGCCAGCAGTCCCGACAGGATAGATAATTCACCCCTCCACTTT.

This chain uses TRBV10-3 with TRBJ1-1; D not resolved. Trimming cost V 11 bases and J 5 bases, with 18 bases left between them. The CDR3 has 13 residues. The germline gives CDR1 ENHRY, CDR2 SYGVKD. DNA for the CDR3: TGTGCCGCAAACTTCCAGAGGGAGACTGAAGCTTTCTTT. Translated: CAANFQRETEAFF.

This clone was found once. The chain combines TRBV27 with TRBJ2-1, with a tentative D call TRBD2 (6 bases). This CDR3 region has 14 residues. Germline lookup yields CDR1 MNHEY and CDR2 SMNVEV (reference sequence). V was trimmed by 3 bases and J by 8 bases, leaving 14 bases between them. CDR3 protein: CASSLEGLTDEQFF. The CDR3 DNA sequence: TGTGCCAGCAGTTTGGAGGGTCTTACGGATGAGCAGTTCTTC.

This clone has just a few counts. This chain joins TRBV9 and TRBJ2-3; D unresolved. Germline CDR1 is SGDLS and CDR2 is YYNGEE. This CDR3 comprises 12 residues. Trimming left V 1 base short and J 5 bases short, with 5 bases between. CDR3 protein: CASSVFQDTQYF. CDR3 in DNA: TGTGCCAGCAGCGTATTTCAAGATACGCAGTATTTT.

V and J are TRBV7-9 and TRBJ2-7, with 7 bases matching TRBD1. This CDR3 comprises 16 residues. With 2 bases clipped from V and 0 bases from J, the junction kept 7 bases outside the gene matches. Germline V gene sequence: CDR1 SEHNR, CDR2 FQNEAQ (reference sequence). CDR3 amino acids: CASSLTQGSNSYEQYF. DNA for the CDR3: TGTGCCAGCAGCTTAACACAGGGGTCTAACTCCTACGAGCAGTACTTC.

This rearrangement joins TRBV19 to TRBJ2-6; 7 nucleotides align to TRBD1. Trimming removed 3 bases from V and 3 bases from J; junction bases left unmatched: 8. Germline CDR1 is LNHDA and CDR2 is SQIVND (reference sequence). The CDR3 is made up of 17 amino acids. The CDR3: CASSINRGTGGANVLTF. CDR3 sequence (DNA): TGTGCCAGTAGTATCAACAGGGGTACGGGTGGGGCCAACGTCCTGACTTTC.

This sequence joins TRBV7-9 and TRBJ1-5; 8 nucleotides agree with TRBD1. This CDR3 contains 16 residues. The V gene end was trimmed by 5 bases and the J gene end by 3 bases; junction bases not matched to a gene: 9. Per germline, CDR1 SEHNR and CDR2 FQNEAQ (reference sequence). The CDR3 protein is CASSPGTGAINQPQHF. For the CDR3, the DNA is TGTGCCAGCAGCCCTGGGACAGGAGCTATCAATCAGCCCCAGCATTTT.